The clone carrying this TCR beta chain was picked up a small number of times. The record originates from a study of response to subunit inactivated influenza vaccine. TCRdb independently ran MiXCR on the RT-PCR reads; one entry per CDR3 protein. The table shows more than 450,000 distinct CDR3 sequences, with around 11% occurring only once. The CDR3 consists of 15 residues. The junction had 7 bases not matched to a gene; V was cut back by 6 bases and J by 7 bases. Germline lookup yields CDR1 MDHEN and CDR2 SYDVKM. The same specimen was also included in a second study, on T cells expressing NK-cell markers. As that report states: Scientists made TCR beta cDNA using 5'RACE template switching with UMIs. Each TCR beta repertoire originated in sorted T cells that were CD3+CD56+NKG2C+, CD3+CD56+NKG2C- or CD3+CD56-NKG2C+. There were seven HCMV-seropositive donors and one seronegative donor among the eight sequenced. NKG2C+ dominant clonotypes from a handful of donors made up about 1.0-7.5% of CD8+ T cells. The CD3+CD56-NKG2C+ fraction was also led by these clonotypes in several donors.

The TCR comes from a man aged 45-60 years who received an inactivated influenza vaccine. The sequences come from PBMCs from blood, collected on the day of vaccination. The chain has TRBV28 and TRBJ1-5, with 12 bases lining up with TRBD1. The CDR3 DNA reads as TGTGCCAGCAGCACTGGGACAGGGGGCGGCCAGCCCCAGCATTTT. This sequence encodes CASSTGTGGGQPQHF.